Following are 26 T cell receptor beta chains from one sample sequenced in a study of regulatory T cells in long-lasting Graves disease (TCRdb year 2021). Receptor amplification or capture employed multiplex PCR. The sequencer listed for this sample is Illumina HiSeq 4000. iRepertoire HTBI primers and Arm-PCR amplification of CDR3 regions were used to construct TCR beta libraries. In-frame beta chains were kept once TCRdb had trimmed the public reads at Q25 with fastp and called clones with MiXCR. CDR3 protein sequences are deduplicated, and each keeps its most common genes and DNA. In this sample the table shows under 500,000 distinct CDR3 sequences, less than 25% of which occur a single time. Clones ranked in the top ten supply 20% to 25% of the sample. The time point label, as the study defines it: persistent/refractory GD, antithyroid drugs over 5 years with positive TRAb. For both TCR sequencing and RNA sequencing, RNA was extracted from PBMCs using TRIzol.

The specimen was peripheral blood mononuclear cells (PBMCs), collected when the disease was refractory, from a patient treated with antithyroid drugs. The receptors originated from a female donor with Graves disease.

This clonotype was seen ten or more times. The chain couples TRBV12-3 or TRBV12-4 to TRBJ2-7; D is ambiguous. Between the trimmed V and J ends, which lost 11 bases and 0 bases, there was a span of 17 bases. The CDR3 spans 14 residues. CDR3 nucleotides: TGTGCCTCGCTAGATGGGCGGATCTCCTACGAGCAGTACTTC. Translating gives CASLDGRISYEQYF.

The chain uses TRBV25-1 and TRBJ1-1; D remains ambiguous. This CDR3 is 11 amino acids long. CDR1 and CDR2 from the germline V gene are MGHDK and SYGVNS. The CDR3 sequence is CATSRVSEAFF. CDR3 bases: TGTGCTACTTCAAGAGTTTCTGAAGCTTTCTTT.

This clonotype was counted ten times or more. The V gene is TRBV6-1, the J gene TRBJ2-7; tentatively, D is TRBD1 (7 bases). Trimming removed 11 bases at V and 4 bases at J, with 15 bases between. This CDR3 spans 12 amino acids. The germline V gene encodes CDR1 MNHNS and CDR2 SASEGT. The CDR3 here is CAGGGGPYEQYF. The CDR3 DNA sequence: TGTGCCGGAGGGGGCGGACCTTACGAGCAGTACTTC.

The V call is TRBV28, the J call TRBJ1-3, with TRBD1 as a possible D gene (5 bases). V lost 4 bases and J lost 8, with 18 bases in between. Germline V lookup: CDR1 MDHEN, CDR2 SYDVKM. This CDR3 comprises 15 residues. CDR3 sequence (DNA): TGTGCCAGCAGTTCCCCCTCAGGGTGGGGGGACACCATATATTTT. It encodes CASSSPSGWGDTIYF.

The chain employs TRBV19 and TRBJ2-2; tentative D call: TRBD1 (6 bases). The V gene's germline CDR1 is LNHDA and CDR2 SQIVND (reference sequence). The length of the CDR3 is 15 residues. Trimming left V 8 bases short and J 4 bases short, with 17 bases between. CDR3 nucleotides: TGTGCCAGTCAACAGGGCCGGGCGTTCACCGGGGAGCTGTTTTTT. Its translation: CASQQGRAFTGELFF.

This clonotype was observed many times. The chain couples TRBV6-1 to TRBJ1-1; the match to TRBD1 covers 8 bases. Germline lookup yields CDR1 MNHNS and CDR2 SASEGT. There are 16 residues in the CDR3. V lost 6 bases and J lost 0; bases outside the gene matches: 9. The DNA for the CDR3 is TGTGCCAGCAGACGATGGACAGGGCAGATGAACACTGAAGCTTTCTTT. Protein product: CASRRWTGQMNTEAFF.

In regard to this clonotype: A junction boundary mismatches the germline segment, possibly from a read error. J is TRBJ1-1 and V is TRBV12-3 or TRBV12-4; 12 bases map to TRBD1. This CDR3 is 16 amino acids long. The CDR3 here is CACSRGQGAGNTEAFF. For the CDR3, the DNA is TGTGCCTGCAGCCGGGGACAGGGGGCGGGGAACACTGAAGCTTTCTTT.

This clonotype was recorded a few times. V gene TRBV6-9 combines with J gene TRBJ2-6; 9 bases map to TRBD1. In germline, CDR1 is MNHGY, CDR2 SVAAGI. The CDR3 runs to 19 residues. The junction had 12 bases not matched to a gene; V was cut back by 3 bases and J by 3 bases. CDR3 sequence reads: CASSYSLGQGFVGANVLTF. The DNA for the CDR3 is TGTGCCAGCAGTTACAGCTTGGGACAGGGCTTCGTTGGGGCCAACGTCCTGACTTTC.

The J gene is TRBJ2-7, the V gene TRBV12-3 or TRBV12-4; TRBD1 matches at 7 bases. The CDR3 is 17 residues long. V dropped 3 bases and J dropped 4; count of bases not matched to a gene: 15. The CDR3 DNA reads TGTGCCAGCAGTTTTTATATCGCCCGGGACAGCCCTTACGAGCAGTACTTC. It yields the protein CASSFYIARDSPYEQYF.

This clonotype was seen many times. The chain uses TRBV6-5 and TRBJ1-2; no reliable D call. The CDR3 length is 11 residues. V lost 3 bases to trimming and J lost 5 bases, with 4 bases between them. Per the germline V gene, CDR1 is MNHEY and CDR2 is SVGAGI. CDR3 DNA: TGTGCCAGCAGTTATCCTTATGGCTACACCTTC. Amino acids: CASSYPYGYTF.

Ten or more counts support this clonotype. V gene TRBV12-3 or TRBV12-4 combines with J gene TRBJ2-7, with D possibly matching TRBD1 (7 bases). Deletions cut 7 bases from V and 2 bases from J, with 18 bases between. The CDR3 covers 15 residues. The DNA for the CDR3 is TGTGCCAGCACCTACAGGGGAGGTTGGGCCTACGAGCAGTACTTC. It specifies CASTYRGGWAYEQYF.

At least ten counts were recorded for this clonotype. The rearrangement uses TRBV15 and TRBJ1-1; D is possibly TRBD1 (6 bases). This CDR3 is built from 15 residues. Per the germline V gene, CDR1 is LNHNV and CDR2 is YYDKDF (reference sequence). Between the trimmed V and J ends, which lost 0 bases and 2 bases, there was a span of 10 bases. CDR3 loop: CATSRDRQANTEAFF. In DNA, the CDR3 is TGTGCCACCAGCAGAGATCGACAGGCTAACACTGAAGCTTTCTTT.

This clonotype appeared many times. V usage is TRBV6-1 and J usage is TRBJ2-2; tentative D call: TRBD1 (6 bases). Per the germline V gene, CDR1 is MNHNS and CDR2 is SASEGT. The CDR3 covers 15 residues. V dropped 5 bases and J dropped 0 bases, with 10 bases sitting between them. The CDR3 protein is CASSTGTSNTGELFF. The CDR3 coding sequence is TGTGCCAGCAGTACAGGGACCTCGAACACCGGGGAGCTGTTTTTT.

This clonotype showed up many times. The chain is built from TRBV4-3 and TRBJ2-6, with unresolved D. The germline V gene has CDR1 LGHNA and CDR2 YSLEER. Trimming took 0 bases from V and 0 from J, leaving 6 bases between them. The CDR3 is made up of 16 amino acids. The CDR3: CASSQDRFSGANVLTF. The CDR3 DNA sequence: TGCGCCAGCAGCCAAGATCGGTTCTCTGGGGCCAACGTCCTGACTTTC.

The V call is TRBV6-1, the J call TRBJ1-5; tentatively, D is TRBD1 (5 bases). The CDR3 spans 14 residues. Germline V lookup: CDR1 MNHNS, CDR2 SASEGT. The ends were cut back, 6 bases at V and 12 bases at J, with 21 bases in the middle. The CDR3 DNA sequence: TGTGCCAGCAGCCCATCCATAATCGGGGGGGGCCAGCATTTT. Translated, it gives CASSPSIIGGGQHF.

This clonotype has more than one count but fewer than ten. The chain employs TRBV6-1 and TRBJ1-2, with D maybe TRBD1 (5 bases). Looked up from germline, CDR1 is MNHNS and CDR2 is SASEGT. V was cut by 6 bases and J by 6 bases, with 11 bases left in between. This CDR3 has 12 amino acids. The CDR3 spells CASRPRGDGYTF. For the CDR3, the DNA is TGTGCCAGCAGACCTCGGGGGGATGGCTACACCTTC.

About this clonotype: A single base separates this from a much larger clone, so it may be a read error. This CDR3 fails to terminate in the conserved phenylalanine or tryptophan, so it likely reflects a read error. The rearrangement uses TRBV28 and TRBJ2-5; a weak D match, TRBD2 (6 bases). The germline V and J ends were trimmed by 2 bases and 2 bases, with 15 bases remaining between them. The CDR3 has 16 residues. CDR1 and CDR2 from the germline V gene are MDHEN and SYDVKM. CDR3 sequence reads: CASSLQGRRVQETQYL. The CDR3 DNA reads TGTGCCAGCAGTTTACAAGGTCGGAGGGTTCAAGAGACCCAGTACCTC.

This clonotype was observed at least ten times. CDR3 nucleotide sequence: TGTGCCAGCAGTTACGAGGACACCGGGGAGCTGTTTTTT. The encoded protein is CASSYEDTGELFF. The chain combines TRBV27 with TRBJ2-2, with unresolved D. CDR1 and CDR2 from the germline V gene are MNHEY and SMNVEV (reference sequence). V was cut by 4 bases and J by 3 bases, with 6 bases left in between. There are 13 residues in the CDR3.

This clonotype was counted a few times. V usage is TRBV4-1 and J usage is TRBJ2-7; TRBD2 matches at 11 bases. CDR3 length: 16 amino acids. Germline lookup yields CDR1 MGHRA and CDR2 YSYEKL. V shed 1 base, J shed 7 bases, and the junction held 9 bases outside the gene matches. CDR3 sequence: CASSQVVAGGPGEQYF. CDR3 DNA sequence: TGCGCCAGCAGCCAAGTAGTAGCGGGAGGGCCGGGGGAGCAGTACTTC.

This clonotype came up many times. The chain links TRBV27 to TRBJ1-5; D gene ambiguous. The CDR3 covers 13 residues. The ends were cut back, 2 bases at V and 5 bases at J, with 7 bases in the middle. CDR1 MNHEY and CDR2 SMNVEV come from the germline V gene (reference sequence). The CDR3 protein is CASSLGTYQPQHF. The CDR3 region has the DNA TGTGCCAGCAGTTTAGGCACCTATCAGCCCCAGCATTTT.

The chain carries TRBV5-1 and TRBJ2-5, with 11 bases matching TRBD2. The V gene end was trimmed by 0 bases and the J gene end by 1 base; junction bases not matched to a gene: 8. There are 18 residues in the CDR3. CDR1 is SGHRS, CDR2 YFSETQ, per germline. CDR3 nucleotide sequence: TGCGCCAGCAGCTTGGGAGTCGCTAGCGGGAGGTCCCAAGAGACCCAGTACTTC. This codes for CASSLGVASGRSQETQYF.

The chain is built from TRBV20-1 and TRBJ1-2; no firm D call. The CDR3 sequence is 13 residues long. The V end lost 6 bases, the J end lost 4 bases, and 15 bases lay between the germline ends. Germline CDR1 and CDR2: DFQATT and SNEGSKA (reference sequence). In DNA form, the CDR3 reads TGCAGTGCCCGAGTAGGGAGCAGCTATGGCTACACCTTC. Translation: CSARVGSSYGYTF.

This rearrangement joins TRBV19 to TRBJ1-1; TRBD1 is a possible D gene (5 bases). Germline CDR1 and CDR2: LNHDA and SQIVND (reference sequence). The CDR3 runs 15 residues. V lost 3 bases to trimming and J lost 8 bases, with 19 bases between them. CDR3: CASSMGTGILGEAFF. In DNA, the CDR3 is TGTGCCAGTAGTATGGGCACAGGCATCTTGGGAGAAGCTTTCTTT.

This clonotype occurred a few times. The V gene is TRBV5-1, the J gene TRBJ2-7, with 9 positions matching TRBD2. With V trimmed by 4 bases and J by 1 base, 9 bases remained unmatched. Germline V gene lookup returns CDR1 SGHRS and CDR2 YFSETQ. This CDR3 is built from 16 residues. The CDR3 DNA sequence: TGCGCCAGCAGCCCCTGGGGAGCGGGAGGTTCCTACGAGCAGTACTTC. Encoded protein: CASSPWGAGGSYEQYF. Looking up the rest from reference TRBV5-1 and TRBJ2-7 gives the full variable domain: KAGVTQTPRYLIKTRGQQVTLSCSPISGHRSVSWYQQTPGQGLQFLFEYFSETQRNKGNFPGRFSGRQFSNSRSEMNVSTLELGDSALYLCASSPWGAGGSYEQYFGPGTRLTVT.

This clonotype was seen only a few times. The chain employs TRBV6-1 and TRBJ2-5, with D perhaps TRBD2 (5 bases). The CDR3 totals 13 residues. Trimming shortened V by 8 bases and J by 4 bases, and 14 bases separated the two germline ends. Germline CDR1 and CDR2: MNHNS and SASEGT. CDR3 region: CASDFGGGETQYF. DNA for the CDR3: TGTGCCAGCGACTTCGGAGGCGGAGAGACCCAGTACTTC.

The V call is TRBV7-2, the J call TRBJ1-5, with 10 bases fitting TRBD1. The CDR3 is 18 amino acids. CDR1 is SGHTA, CDR2 FQGNSA, per germline. With V trimmed by 4 bases and J by 0 bases, 9 bases remained unmatched. The CDR3 DNA follows: TGTGCCAGCAGCTCCCTGACAGGGGGCGCTTATAGCAATCAGCCCCAGCATTTT. Encoded protein: CASSSLTGGAYSNQPQHF.